The sequence of this T cell receptor beta chain was determined in a study of T cells after yellow fever vaccination (dated by TCRdb to about 2019). About the study as a whole: The SMART-Seq v4 Ultra Low Input RNA kit was used to prepare libraries from fractions with low cell numbers. The cohort comprised two healthy male donors, one aged 18 to 30 and one aged 30 to 40 years. Blood was drawn at multiple timepoints before and after primary and secondary immunization, with bulk PBMC replicates and cell subsets isolated. To follow T-cell clones before and after both primary and booster YFV17D yellow fever vaccination, bulk TCR alpha and beta repertoires underwent longitudinal sequencing. On the study overall, not on this receptor specifically: The study included only a couple of donors, which limits how far the findings can be generalized. A small share of clonotypes was detected in both CD4 and CD8 compartments, with the overlap likely arising from convergent recombination. Because abundant contaminating clonotypes from the bulk population could be contained in FACS-sorted repertoires, computational filtering was required. After the booster, most clones that had expanded after primary vaccination were detected again (approximately 97% of CD4 and 88% of CD8), suggesting broad maintenance of memory. Compared with the primary T-cell response, the secondary T-cell response was faster but weaker, reaching its peak on day 5 rather than on day 15.

This clonotype was counted a few times. One base away there is no much larger clone; base qualities are not given. Synthesis of TCR cDNA relied on 5'RACE template switching, a step that introduced a universal primer site along with unique molecular identifiers. Priming of cDNA synthesis was performed from both the TCR alpha and TCR beta constant segments. Library amplification involved two PCR steps, and the second step added sample barcodes and sequencing adapters. Sequencing of libraries was done on Illumina HiSeq 2500 (2x100 bp) or NovaSeq (2x150 bp). The original pipeline was this. Demultiplexing of reads and collapsing into UMI consensus sequences were performed with MIGEC, and V(D)J alignment was carried out with MiXCR. Using edgeR on replicate PBMC samples, clonotypes were called vaccine-responding if FDR was below 0.01 and the log2 fold change was above 5 up to day 15. CD4 or CD8 identity was assigned to each bulk clonotype according to whether the clonotype was present at higher abundance in the sequenced CD4 repertoire or the sequenced CD8 repertoire. Clonotypes enriched at least 10-fold in dextramer-positive versus dextramer-negative fractions were classed as NS4B-specific, and CD4-biased clonotypes were left out. The public sequencing data were trimmed at Q25 with fastp and processed into clonotypes with MiXCR by TCRdb, which kept only in-frame beta chains. Rows merge per CDR3 protein into single entries with the most common DNA and genes. V and J calls and clone size were set by TCRdb, not the authors. Counted in this sample were more than 75,000 distinct CDR3 sequences; 8% to 10% of them appeared once. The ten largest account for roughly 15% of the sample.

V and J lose 5 bases and 7 bases, and a span of 20 bases separates them. The CDR3 runs 16 residues from the cysteine to the phenylalanine. Only the CDR3 DNA stays, 48 bases, in frame from base 1. Taken from the germline V gene, the CDR1 and CDR2 loops are SGHAT and FQNNGV. The treatment or condition label corresponds to: live attenuated yellow fever vaccine strain. A standard Ficoll-Paque protocol was used to isolate PBMCs from peripheral blood. Epitope-specific CD8 T cells were sorted with a dextramer loaded with the yellow fever NS4B epitope peptide, together with anti-CD3 and anti-CD8 staining. RNA was extracted with TriZol from bulk PBMCs, CD4 and CD8 fractions, and dextramer-positive and dextramer-negative fractions.

The chain is assembled from TRBV11-2 and TRBJ2-2; the D gene cannot be named for sure. This TCR was recovered from a man younger than 35 who received the YFV17D yellow fever vaccine. The source material was CD8+ T cells not binding an NS4B(214-222) dextramer, sorted from PBMCs, sampled around 14 days after the first yellow fever vaccination. Interpreted using the paper, the cell subset or site label stands for: NS4B epitope dextramer-negative CD8 T cells. The CDR3 here reads CASSRKWVELSGELFF. The sequenced DNA is TGTGCCAGCAGCCGGAAATGGGTCGAACTGAGCGGGGAGCTGTTTTTT.